This record covers a single TCR beta chain. Its antigen is unidentified. Clones were sequenced by immunoSEQ multiplex PCR, and TCRdb holds only the in-frame ones, with some missing. The sample yields 120,000 to 150,000 clones, roughly nine tenths seen once. This sample was taken from a study of T cell responses to AZD1222 COVID-19 vaccine. General study points: The study found vaccine-associated CD4 TCRs spanning spike, dominant at 160-218 and 743-854. Nearly half of the spike-specific TCRs reportedly recognize variant regions that carry no mutations. A mostly white British donor set with more females was recruited, and clonal diversity was possibly underestimated.

Trimming shortened V by 3 bases and J by 8 bases, and 10 bases separated the two germline ends. CDR3 length: 12 amino acids. In germline, CDR1 is WNHNN, CDR2 SYGVQD (reference sequence). This chain uses TRBV10-1 with TRBJ1-2, with unresolved D. This TCR came from an adult in good health. The material was peripheral blood, obtained on day 0 of AZD1222 vaccination. The CDR3 here is CASSDAGSGYTF. Here the CDR3 DNA reads TGCGCCAGCAGTGACGCGGGGAGCGGCTACACCTTC.